Listed below are T cell receptor beta chains from one sample, sequenced in a study of PD-1 blockade in classical Hodgkin lymphoma. Sequenced by immunoSEQ multiplex PCR; TCRdb stores in-frame clones only, minus some. The sample has 50,000 to 65,000 clones; about 89% are singletons. The source was peripheral blood mononuclear cells (PBMCs), collected before the fourth cycle of nivolumab. The receptors were gathered from a human donor with classical Hodgkin lymphoma. The CDR3 runs from the conserved cysteine through the conserved F or W. The D gene is left open where the match is weak. Expanded clones are given a class, and other clones once, few, many or no size at all.

>.|TRBV2|TRBJ1-1|.
CASGSVRGNTEAFF
TGTGCCAGCGGGTCGGTAAGGGGGAACACTGAAGCTTTCTTT
>.|TRBV5-4|TRBJ1-6|.
CASSLPREETPLHF
TGTGCCAGCAGCCTCCCCAGGGAGGAGACACCCCTCCACTTT
>.|TRBV6-6|TRBJ2-5|.
CASNQVVGETQYF
TGTGCCAGCAATCAAGTGGTTGGGGAGACCCAGTACTTC
>once|TRBV30|TRBJ1-4|.
CAYGGGGESGTNEKLFF
TGTGCCTACGGGGGAGGAGGGGAAAGCGGGACTAATGAAAAACTGTTTTTT
>.|TRBV6-1|TRBJ1-1|.
CASSDRVWNTEAFF
TGTGCCAGCAGTGACCGAGTATGGAACACTGAAGCTTTCTTT
>.|TRBV4-2|TRBJ1-3|.
CASSLIGAIDTIYF
TGTGCCAGCAGCCTCATAGGGGCGATAGACACCATATATTTT
>.|TRBV21-1|TRBJ1-5|.
CASSEGQENQPQHF
TGTGCCAGCAGCGAGGGACAAGAGAATCAGCCCCAGCATTTT
>.|TRBV5-1|TRBJ1-2|TRBD1
CASSIQGVYGYTF
TGCGCCAGCAGCATCCAGGGGGTCTATGGCTACACCTTC
>.|TRBV4-1|TRBJ2-3|.
CASSLLPGRGRGDTQYF
TGCGCCAGCAGCCTTCTCCCGGGGAGGGGGCGGGGAGATACGCAGTATTTT
>.|TRBV6-1|TRBJ2-7|TRBD1
CASRGQGPNEQYF
TGTGCCAGCCGAGGACAGGGCCCGAACGAGCAGTACTTC
>.|TRBV30|TRBJ1-1|.
CAWTLNTEAFF
TGTGCCTGGACTTTGAACACTGAAGCTTTCTTT
>.|TRBV28|TRBJ1-1|.
CASTPVGLNTEAFF
TGTGCCAGCACCCCTGTAGGGCTCAACACTGAAGCTTTCTTT
>.|TRBV18|TRBJ1-6|.
CASSSPGTSYNSPLHF
TGTGCCAGCTCTTCACCCGGGACGTCCTATAATTCACCCCTCCACTTT
>.|TRBV9|TRBJ2-7|.
CASSVAPAGEQYF
TGTGCCAGCAGCGTCGCCCCCGCAGGCGAGCAGTACTTC